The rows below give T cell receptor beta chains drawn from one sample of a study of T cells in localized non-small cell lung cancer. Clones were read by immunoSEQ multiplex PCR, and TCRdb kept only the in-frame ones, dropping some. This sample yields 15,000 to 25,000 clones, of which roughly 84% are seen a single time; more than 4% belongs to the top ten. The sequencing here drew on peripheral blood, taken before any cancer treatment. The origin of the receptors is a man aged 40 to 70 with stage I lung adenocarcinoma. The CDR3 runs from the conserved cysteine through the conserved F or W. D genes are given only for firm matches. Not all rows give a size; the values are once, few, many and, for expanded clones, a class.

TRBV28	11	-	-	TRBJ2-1	CASSPPGTQFF	TGTGCCAGCAGCCCCCCCGGGACTCAGTTCTTC
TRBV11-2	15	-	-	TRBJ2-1	CASSHRSLSYNEQFF	TGTGCCAGCAGCCACCGGAGCCTCTCCTACAATGAGCAGTTCTTC
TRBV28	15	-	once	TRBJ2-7	CASSLKGWVVYEQYF	TGTGCCAGCAGTTTAAAGGGGTGGGTGGTATACGAGCAGTACTTC
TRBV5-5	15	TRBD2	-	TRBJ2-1	CASRPGTSGDNEQFF	TGTGCCAGCAGGCCCGGGACTAGCGGAGACAATGAGCAGTTCTTC
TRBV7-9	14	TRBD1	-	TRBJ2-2	CASRAGTGTGELFF	TGTGCCAGCAGGGCCGGGACAGGCACCGGGGAGCTGTTTTTT
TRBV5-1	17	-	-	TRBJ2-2	CASSPRLSEVNTGELFF	TGCGCCAGCAGCCCCCGGCTATCGGAGGTTAACACCGGGGAGCTGTTTTTT
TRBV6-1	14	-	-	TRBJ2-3	CASSALGPLDTQYF	TGTGCCAGCAGTGCACTAGGGCCGTTAGATACGCAGTATTTT
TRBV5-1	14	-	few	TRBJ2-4	CASSLGGRKNIQYF	TGCGCCAGCAGCTTGGGGGGGCGGAAGAACATTCAGTACTTC
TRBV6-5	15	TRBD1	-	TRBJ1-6	CASTHIPDRNSPLHF	TGTGCCAGCACTCATATCCCGGACAGGAATTCACCCCTCCACTTT
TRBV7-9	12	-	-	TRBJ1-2	CASSSRPYGYTF	TGTGCCAGCAGCTCGCGTCCGTATGGCTACACCTTC
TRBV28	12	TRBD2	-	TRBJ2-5	CASRAGGETQYF	TGTGCCAGTCGGGCGGGGGGGGAGACCCAGTACTTC
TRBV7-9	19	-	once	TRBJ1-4	CASSYRLGAPATTNEKLFF	TGTGCCAGCAGCTACCGCCTCGGGGCACCTGCCACAACTAATGAAAAACTGTTTTTT
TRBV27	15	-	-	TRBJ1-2	CASSPIPTEYYGYTF	TGTGCCAGCAGTCCAATCCCGACAGAGTACTATGGCTACACCTTC
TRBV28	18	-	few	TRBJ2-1	CASSLGGYATGSYNEQFF	TGTGCCAGCAGTTTAGGGGGGTACGCGACAGGCTCCTACAATGAGCAGTTCTTC
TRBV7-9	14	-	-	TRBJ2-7	CASSPSNRVYEQYF	TGTGCCAGCAGCCCTTCCAACAGAGTCTACGAGCAGTACTTC
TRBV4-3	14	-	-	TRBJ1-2	CASSQDRSGYGYTF	TGCGCCAGCAGCCAAGATCGGAGCGGCTATGGCTACACCTTC
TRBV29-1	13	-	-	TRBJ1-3	CSVVRSSGNTIYF	TGCAGCGTTGTACGGAGCTCTGGAAACACCATATATTTT
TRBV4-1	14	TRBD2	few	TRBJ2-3	CASSLVGLTDTQYF	TGCGCCAGCAGCCTGGTGGGACTAACAGATACGCAGTATTTT
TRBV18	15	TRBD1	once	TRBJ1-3	CASSPSGGSGNTIYF	TGTGCCAGCTCACCATCAGGGGGCTCTGGAAACACCATATATTTT
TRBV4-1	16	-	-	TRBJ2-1	CASSQDLTTPYNEQFF	TGCGCCAGCAGCCAAGATTTAACTACTCCCTACAATGAGCAGTTCTTC
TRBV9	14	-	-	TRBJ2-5	CASSADGLEETQYF	TGTGCCAGCAGCGCCGATGGGCTTGAAGAGACCCAGTACTTC
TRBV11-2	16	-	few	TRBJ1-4	CASSLGDTATNEKLFF	TGTGCCAGCAGCTTAGGGGACACAGCAACTAATGAAAAACTGTTTTTT
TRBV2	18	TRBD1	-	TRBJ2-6	CASSALTGGGSGANVLTF	TGTGCCAGCAGTGCCTTGACAGGGGGCGGGTCTGGGGCCAACGTCCTGACTTTC
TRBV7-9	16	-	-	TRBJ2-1	CASSLWGSGSYNEQFF	TGTGCCAGCAGCTTATGGGGTAGCGGAAGCTACAATGAGCAGTTCTTC
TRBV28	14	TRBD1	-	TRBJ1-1	CASSLQGAGGEAFF	TGTGCCAGCAGTTTACAGGGGGCTGGCGGAGAAGCTTTCTTT
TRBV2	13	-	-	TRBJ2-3	CASSELPRDLQYF	TGTGCCAGCAGTGAACTACCTCGGGACCTACAGTATTTT
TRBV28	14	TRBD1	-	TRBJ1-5	CALGTGLSNQPQHF	TGTGCCCTCGGGACAGGCCTTAGCAATCAGCCCCAGCATTTT
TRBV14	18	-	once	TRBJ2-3	CASSQEETAPILTDTQYF	TGTGCCAGCAGCCAAGAAGAAACAGCTCCTATCCTCACAGATACGCAGTATTTT
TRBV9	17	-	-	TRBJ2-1	CASSERAGPRTYNEQFF	TGTGCCAGCAGCGAGCGAGCTGGACCTAGGACCTACAATGAGCAGTTCTTC
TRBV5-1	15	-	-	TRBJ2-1	CASSSVASSYNEQFF	TGCGCCAGCAGCTCGGTGGCGAGCTCCTACAATGAGCAGTTCTTC
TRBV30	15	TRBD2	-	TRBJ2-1	CAWSGASGNYNEQFF	TGTGCCTGGAGTGGGGCTAGCGGGAACTACAATGAGCAGTTCTTC
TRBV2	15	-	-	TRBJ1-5	CASSDVGRSNQPQHF	TGTGCCAGCAGTGACGTGGGAAGAAGCAATCAGCCCCAGCATTTT
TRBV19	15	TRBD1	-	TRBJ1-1	CASSARTGGNTEAFF	TGTGCCAGTAGTGCCCGGACAGGGGGTAACACTGAAGCTTTCTTT
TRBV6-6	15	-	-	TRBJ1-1	CASSPSWATNTEAFF	TGTGCCAGCAGTCCGAGCTGGGCTACCAACACTGAAGCTTTCTTT
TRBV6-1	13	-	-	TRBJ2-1	CASSSYVNSKQFF	TGTGCCAGCAGTAGCTACGTTAACTCAAAGCAGTTCTTC
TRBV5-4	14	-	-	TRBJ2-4	CASSLAGSGNIQYF	TGTGCCAGCAGTTTGGCGGGGTCCGGAAACATTCAGTACTTC
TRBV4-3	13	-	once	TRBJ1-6	CASSPGPNSPLHF	TGCGCCAGCAGCCCGGGGCCTAATTCACCCCTCCACTTT
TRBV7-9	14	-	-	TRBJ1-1	CASSLALVNTEAFF	TGTGCCAGCAGCTTAGCCCTGGTGAACACTGAAGCTTTCTTT
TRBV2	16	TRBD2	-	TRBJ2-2	CASSVRSAGDTGELFF	TGTGCCAGCAGTGTACGGTCAGCGGGAGACACCGGGGAGCTGTTTTTT
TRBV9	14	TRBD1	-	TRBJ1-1	CAGRDREGNTEAFF	TGTGCCGGCCGGGACAGGGAGGGGAACACTGAAGCTTTCTTT
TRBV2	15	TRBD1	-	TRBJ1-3	CASRLDRTSGNTIYF	TGTGCCAGCAGATTGGACAGGACCTCTGGAAACACCATATATTTT
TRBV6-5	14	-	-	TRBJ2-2	CAVRSMANTGELFF	TGTGCCGTCCGAAGTATGGCGAACACCGGGGAGCTGTTTTTT